This T cell receptor beta chain derives from a study of T-cell memory formation after mild COVID-19 (dated by TCRdb to 2020 to 2023). Study-level background: TCR sequence clusters from the two donors were found to be largely donor specific. The cohort was made up of two young adult volunteers, one female and one male, who were previously healthy. T-cell clones expanding and contracting after mild COVID-19 in a couple of donors were tracked by longitudinal TCRalpha and TCRbeta repertoire sequencing. Overall results and qualifications from the work: Contracting CD4+ clones were found mainly in CM and EM memory subsets, while CD8+ clones were enriched in EMRA. From day 15 to 85, contracting clones showed balanced CD4/CD8 phenotypes, whereas a second wave of clones that expanded from day 15 to 37 leaned towards CD4+. Whether the second-wave clones peaking on day 37 were SARS-CoV-2 specific was not confirmed. The study included only a couple of mild cases, and larger cohorts that include severe cases with pre-infection samples were judged to be necessary. Some responding clones were found in pre-infection memory, which suggests that pre-existing cross-reactive memory T cells took part in the SARS-CoV-2 response.

From the cysteine through the phenylalanine, the CDR3 covers 14 amino acids. Left in the record is the CDR3 DNA by itself, 42 bases read in frame from the first base. Trimming takes 4 bases from V and 4 bases from J, and the germline ends sit 13 bases apart. Taken from the germline V gene, the CDR1 and CDR2 loops are MNHEY and SVGEGT. Ficoll-Paque density gradient centrifugation was the method used to isolate PBMCs. The run used an Illumina NovaSeq 6000. Using 5'RACE with constant-segment primers, TCRalpha and TCRbeta cDNA libraries were constructed, with sample barcodes and unique molecular identifiers added in the process. Trizol reagent was used to extract RNA from every sample. Libraries were amplified in two PCR steps, with a second sample barcode and Illumina TruSeq adapters added in the second step. The libraries were sequenced on an Illumina NovaSeq using 2 x 150 bp paired-end reads. Turning to the authors' computational methods: The reads were demultiplexed and collapsed into UMI-guided consensus sequences using migec v1.2.7. Using mixcr v2.1.11, UMI consensuses were aligned to TRA and TRB V and J templates and then assembled into clonotypes. A clonotype was counted as expanded or contracted only if both edgeR and NoisET called the change significant, with noise models trained on biological replicates. For edgeR calls, the cutoffs were a false discovery rate-adjusted p below 0.01 and a log2 fold-change threshold of 1. As an exploratory analysis of dynamics, PCA with hierarchical clustering was applied to max-normalized trajectories of the 1000 most abundant clonotypes. Each responding clone was given a CD4 or CD8 phenotype based on the CD4+ and CD8+ repertoires, which had been sequenced separately. TCRdb reworked the public reads: Q25 trimming with fastp, MiXCR clone assembly, productive beta chains retained. Identical CDR3 protein sequences are pooled into one entry, listed with their most common genes and DNA. These V and J calls originate from TCRdb's pipeline instead of the authors' own analysis. In this sample the table shows approximately 390,000 distinct CDR3 sequences, around a sixth of which occur a single time. Under 25% of the sample is taken by the ten largest.

About this clonotype: No cognate antigen has been identified for it. No base quality information exists; no much larger clone differs at one position.

Here the chain combines TRBV6-2 or TRBV6-3 and TRBJ1-2; the D gene is possibly TRBD1, with 6 bases matching. The receptor's source is a man between 18 and 29 years old who had mild COVID-19 (a few samples of this study predate the infection). The sample titles of this study are shuffled in the database, so cell type and time point are left out; the donor was told from shared clones. Sample: PBMCs or a T cell subset sorted from them (not recorded which). The CDR3 protein: CASSSVDRSYGYTF. The nucleotides are TGTGCCAGCAGTTCCGTGGACAGATCCTATGGCTACACCTTC.